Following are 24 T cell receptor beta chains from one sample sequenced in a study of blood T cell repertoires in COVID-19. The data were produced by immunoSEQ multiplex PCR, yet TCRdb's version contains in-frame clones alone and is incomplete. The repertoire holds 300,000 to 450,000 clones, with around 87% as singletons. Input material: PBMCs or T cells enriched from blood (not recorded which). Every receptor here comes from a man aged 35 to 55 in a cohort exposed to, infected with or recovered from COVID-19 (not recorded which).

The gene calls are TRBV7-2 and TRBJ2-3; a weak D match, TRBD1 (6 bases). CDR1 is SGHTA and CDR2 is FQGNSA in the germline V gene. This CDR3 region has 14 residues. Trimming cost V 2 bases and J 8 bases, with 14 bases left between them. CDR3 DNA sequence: TGTGCCAGCAGCTTACCAGGGGCCCGGGGTACGCAGTATTTT. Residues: CASSLPGARGTQYF. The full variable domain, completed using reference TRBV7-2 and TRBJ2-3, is GAGVSQSPSNKVTEKGKDVELRCDPISGHTALYWYRQSLGQGLEFLIYFQGNSAPDKSGLPSDRFSAERTGGSVSTLTIQRTQQEDSAVYLCASSLPGARGTQYFGPGTRLTVL.

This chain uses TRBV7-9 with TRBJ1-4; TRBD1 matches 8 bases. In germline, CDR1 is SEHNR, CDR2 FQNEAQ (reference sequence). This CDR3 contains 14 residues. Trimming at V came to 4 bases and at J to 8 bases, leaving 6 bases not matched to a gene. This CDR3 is CASSSGQGREKLFF. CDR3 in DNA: TGTGCCAGCAGCTCCGGACAGGGTCGCGAAAAACTGTTTTTT.

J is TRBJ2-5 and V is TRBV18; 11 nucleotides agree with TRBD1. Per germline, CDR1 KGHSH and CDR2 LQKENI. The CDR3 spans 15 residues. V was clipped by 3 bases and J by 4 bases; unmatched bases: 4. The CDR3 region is CASSPPGTGGETQYF. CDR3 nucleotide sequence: TGTGCCAGCTCACCTCCAGGGACAGGGGGAGAGACCCAGTACTTC.

The CDR3 DNA reads TGTGCCAGCTCACCCTTCGGTCGGAGTGGAGTGAACACTGAAGCTTTCTTT. This encodes CASSPFGRSGVNTEAFF. V and J are TRBV18 and TRBJ1-1, with no clear D. CDR3 length: 17 residues. Germline V gene lookup returns CDR1 KGHSH and CDR2 LQKENI. Trimming took 3 bases from V and 0 from J, leaving 17 bases between them.

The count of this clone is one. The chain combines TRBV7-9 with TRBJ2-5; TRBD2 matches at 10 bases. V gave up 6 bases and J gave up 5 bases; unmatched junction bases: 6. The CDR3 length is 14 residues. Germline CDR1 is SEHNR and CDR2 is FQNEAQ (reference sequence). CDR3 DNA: TGTGCCAGCAGTCCTGGACTAGCGGCGGAGACCCAGTACTTC. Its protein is CASSPGLAAETQYF.

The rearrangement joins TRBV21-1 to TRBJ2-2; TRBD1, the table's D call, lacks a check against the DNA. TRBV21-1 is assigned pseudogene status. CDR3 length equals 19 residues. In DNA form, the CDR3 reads TGTGCCAGCAGACTGCCGGGGACAGGGGAAAGGCGGAGGGCCGGGGAGCTGTTTTTT. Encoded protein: CASRLPGTGERRRAGELFF.

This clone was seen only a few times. The CDR3 nucleotides are TGCGCCAGCAGCCCGGGACTAGCGGGAGGCCAAGAGACCCAGTACTTC. It specifies CASSPGLAGGQETQYF. The chain combines TRBV10-2 with TRBJ2-5; 15 bases agree with TRBD2. This CDR3 contains 16 residues. The ends lost 6 bases at V and 1 base at J; junction bases unmatched: 3. Germline CDR1 is WSHSY and CDR2 is SAAADI.

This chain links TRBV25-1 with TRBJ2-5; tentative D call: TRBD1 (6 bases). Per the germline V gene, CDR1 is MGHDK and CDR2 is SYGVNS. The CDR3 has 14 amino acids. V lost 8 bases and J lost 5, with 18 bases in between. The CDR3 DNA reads TGTGCCAGCTACAGGGTGAAGGGTGGCGAGACCCAGTACTTC. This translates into CASYRVKGGETQYF.

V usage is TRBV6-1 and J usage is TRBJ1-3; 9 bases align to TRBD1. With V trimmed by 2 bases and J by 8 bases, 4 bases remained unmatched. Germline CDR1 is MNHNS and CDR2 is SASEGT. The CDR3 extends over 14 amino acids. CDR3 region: CASSEPGQGHTIYF. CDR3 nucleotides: TGTGCCAGCAGTGAACCGGGACAGGGACACACCATATATTTT.

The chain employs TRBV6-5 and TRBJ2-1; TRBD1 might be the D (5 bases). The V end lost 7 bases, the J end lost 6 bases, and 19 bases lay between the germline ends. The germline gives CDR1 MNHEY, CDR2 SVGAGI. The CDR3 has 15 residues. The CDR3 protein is CASNTGSLPRNEQFF. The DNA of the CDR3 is TGTGCCAGCAATACAGGTAGCCTCCCTCGCAATGAGCAGTTCTTC.

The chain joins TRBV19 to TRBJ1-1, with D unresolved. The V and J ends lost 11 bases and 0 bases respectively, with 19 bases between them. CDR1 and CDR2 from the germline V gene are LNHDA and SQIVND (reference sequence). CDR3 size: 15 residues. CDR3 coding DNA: TGTGCCGCAACTCGGGATGAGATCATGAACACTGAAGCTTTCTTT. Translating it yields CAATRDEIMNTEAFF.

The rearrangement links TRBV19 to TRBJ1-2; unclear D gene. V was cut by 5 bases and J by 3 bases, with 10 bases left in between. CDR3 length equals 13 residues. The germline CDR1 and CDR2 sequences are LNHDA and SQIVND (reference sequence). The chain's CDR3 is CASSRSYDYGYTF. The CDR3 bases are TGTGCCAGTAGTCGGAGTTATGACTATGGCTACACCTTC.

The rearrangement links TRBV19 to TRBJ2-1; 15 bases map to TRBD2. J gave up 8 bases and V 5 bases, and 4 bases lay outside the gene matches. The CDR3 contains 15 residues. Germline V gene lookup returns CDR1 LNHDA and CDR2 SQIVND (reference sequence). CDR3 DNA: TGTGCCAGTAGTCCCCGGACTAGCGGGAGGGATGAGCAGTTCTTC. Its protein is CASSPRTSGRDEQFF. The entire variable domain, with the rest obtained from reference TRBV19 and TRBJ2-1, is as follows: DGGITQSPKYLFRKEGQNVTLSCEQNLNHDAMYWYRQDPGQGLRLIYYSQIVNDFQKGDIAEGYSVSREKKESFPLTVTSAQKNPTAFYLCASSPRTSGRDEQFFGPGTRLTVL.

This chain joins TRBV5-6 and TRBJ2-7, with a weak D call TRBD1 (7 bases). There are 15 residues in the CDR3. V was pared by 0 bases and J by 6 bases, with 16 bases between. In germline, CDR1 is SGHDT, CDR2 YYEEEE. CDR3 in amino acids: CASSLAPGGWSEQYF. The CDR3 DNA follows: TGTGCCAGCAGCTTGGCGCCAGGGGGGTGGTCCGAGCAGTACTTC. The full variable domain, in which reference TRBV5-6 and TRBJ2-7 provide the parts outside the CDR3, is DAGVTQSPTHLIKTRGQQVTLRCSPKSGHDTVSWYQQALGQGPQFIFQYYEEEERQRGNFPDRFSGHQFPNYSSELNVNALLLGDSALYLCASSLAPGGWSEQYFGPGTRLTVT.

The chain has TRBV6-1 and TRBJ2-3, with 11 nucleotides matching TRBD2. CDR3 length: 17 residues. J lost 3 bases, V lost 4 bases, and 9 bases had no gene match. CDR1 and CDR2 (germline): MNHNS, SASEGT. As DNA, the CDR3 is TGTGCCAGCAGTGTAATAAATAGCGGGAGGGATACAGATACGCAGTATTTT. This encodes CASSVINSGRDTDTQYF.

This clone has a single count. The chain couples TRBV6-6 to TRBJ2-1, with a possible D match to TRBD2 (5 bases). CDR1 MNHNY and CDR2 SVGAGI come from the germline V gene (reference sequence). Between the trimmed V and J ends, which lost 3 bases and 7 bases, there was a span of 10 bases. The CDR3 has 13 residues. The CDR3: CASSYERDNEQFF. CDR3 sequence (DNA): TGTGCCAGCAGTTATGAACGGGATAATGAGCAGTTCTTC.

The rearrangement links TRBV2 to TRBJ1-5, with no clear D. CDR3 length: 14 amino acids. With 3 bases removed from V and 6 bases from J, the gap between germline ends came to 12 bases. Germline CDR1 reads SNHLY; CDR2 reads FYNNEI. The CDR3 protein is CASSESTVSQPQHF. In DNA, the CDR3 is TGTGCCAGCAGTGAGTCTACGGTGAGTCAGCCCCAGCATTTT.

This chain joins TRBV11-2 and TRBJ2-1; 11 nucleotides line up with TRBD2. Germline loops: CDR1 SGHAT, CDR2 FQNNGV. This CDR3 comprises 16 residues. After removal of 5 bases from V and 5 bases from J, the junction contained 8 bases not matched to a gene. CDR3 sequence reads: CASSSIAGGLNNEQFF. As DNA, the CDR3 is TGTGCCAGCAGCAGTATAGCGGGAGGGCTCAACAATGAGCAGTTCTTC.

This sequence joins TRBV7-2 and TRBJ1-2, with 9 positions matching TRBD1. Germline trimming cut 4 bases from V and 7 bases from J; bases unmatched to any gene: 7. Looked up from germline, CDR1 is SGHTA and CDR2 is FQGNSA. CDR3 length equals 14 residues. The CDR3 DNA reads TGTGCCAGCAGCTCGTTACAGGGGGCGGGTGGCTACACCTTC. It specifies CASSSLQGAGGYTF.

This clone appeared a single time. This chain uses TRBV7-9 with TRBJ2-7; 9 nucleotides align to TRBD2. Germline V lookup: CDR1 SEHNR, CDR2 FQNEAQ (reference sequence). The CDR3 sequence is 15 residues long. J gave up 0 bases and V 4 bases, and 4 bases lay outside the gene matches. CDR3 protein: CASSSSGTFSYEQYF. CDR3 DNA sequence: TGTGCCAGCAGCTCTAGCGGGACCTTCTCCTACGAGCAGTACTTC.

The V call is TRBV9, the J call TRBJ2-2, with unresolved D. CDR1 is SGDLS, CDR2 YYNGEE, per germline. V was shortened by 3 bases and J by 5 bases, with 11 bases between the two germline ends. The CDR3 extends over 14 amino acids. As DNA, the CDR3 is TGTGCCAGCAGCGGAGGCGTGGAAACCGGGGAGCTGTTTTTT. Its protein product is CASSGGVETGELFF.

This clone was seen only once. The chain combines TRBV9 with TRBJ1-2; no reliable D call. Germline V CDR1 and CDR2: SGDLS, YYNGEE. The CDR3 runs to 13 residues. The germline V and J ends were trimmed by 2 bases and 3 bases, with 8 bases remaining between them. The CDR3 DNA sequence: TGTGCCAGCAGCGTGGGAGGAGACTATGGCTACACCTTC. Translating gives CASSVGGDYGYTF.

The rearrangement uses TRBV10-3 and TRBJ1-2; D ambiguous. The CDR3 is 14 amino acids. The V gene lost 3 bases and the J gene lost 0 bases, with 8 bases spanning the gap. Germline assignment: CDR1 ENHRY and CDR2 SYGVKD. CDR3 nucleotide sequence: TGTGCCATCAGTGATAACGGGGCTAACTATGGCTACACCTTC. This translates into CAISDNGANYGYTF.

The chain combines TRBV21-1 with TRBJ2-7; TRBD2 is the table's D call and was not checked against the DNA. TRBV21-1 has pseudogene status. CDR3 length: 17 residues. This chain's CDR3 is CASSKRGSSGPAYEQYF. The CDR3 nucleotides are TGTGCCAGCAGCAAACGGGGCTCTAGCGGGCCTGCCTACGAGCAGTACTTC.